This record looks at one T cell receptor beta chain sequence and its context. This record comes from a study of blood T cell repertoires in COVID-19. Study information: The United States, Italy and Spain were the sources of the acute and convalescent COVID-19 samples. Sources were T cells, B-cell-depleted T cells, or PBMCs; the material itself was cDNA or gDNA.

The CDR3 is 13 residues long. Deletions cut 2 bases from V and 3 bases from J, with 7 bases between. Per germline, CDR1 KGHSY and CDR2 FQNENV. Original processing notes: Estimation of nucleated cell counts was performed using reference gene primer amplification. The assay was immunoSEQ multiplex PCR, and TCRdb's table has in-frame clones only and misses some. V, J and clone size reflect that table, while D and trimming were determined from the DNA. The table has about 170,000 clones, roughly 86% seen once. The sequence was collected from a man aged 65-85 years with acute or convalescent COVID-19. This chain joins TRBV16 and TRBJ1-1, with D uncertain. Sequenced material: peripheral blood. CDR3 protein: CASSQTTYTEAFF. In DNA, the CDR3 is TGTGCCAGCAGCCAAACAACGTACACTGAAGCTTTCTTT.